This passage covers 30 T cell receptor beta chains from one sample sequenced in a study. TCRdb recomputed calls from the 5' RACE reads with MiXCR, one row per CDR3 protein. The table lists tens of thousands of distinct CDR3 sequences, approximately 25% of them singletons, with approximately 4% in the top ten. Input material: memory CD4+ T cells sorted from blood. Noted subset: memory CD4+ T cells, CD4+CD45RO+CD25-. All receptors come from a female donor with breast cancer.

Note on this clonotype: The junction does not match germline at one end; this may be a read error. The rearrangement joins TRBV6-2 or TRBV6-3 to TRBJ2-2; tentative D call: TRBD1 (5 bases). The CDR3 has 15 amino acids. The germline gives CDR1 MNHEY, CDR2 SVGEGT. The CDR3 is CTSSSPGSGTGELFF. The CDR3, as DNA: TGTACCAGCAGTAGCCCAGGGTCTGGCACCGGGGAGCTGTTTTTT.

The table lists this clonotype with many counts. The V and J genes are TRBV12-3 or TRBV12-4 and TRBJ2-4; D not certain. Deletions cut 0 bases from V and 7 bases from J, with 7 bases between. The CDR3 spans 13 residues. CDR3 in amino acids: CASSLAPWNIQYF. The CDR3 DNA is TGTGCCAGCAGTTTAGCCCCATGGAACATTCAGTACTTC.

The CDR3, as DNA: TGCAGCGTTGTCTGGGGGGCGTCTAGCGCGTCCAATCAGTACAATGAGCAGTTCTTC. Translation: CSVVWGASSASNQYNEQFF. This rearrangement joins TRBV29-1 to TRBJ2-1; D may match TRBD1 or TRBD2 (6 bases each). Trimming shortened V by 4 bases and J by 4 bases, and 29 bases separated the two germline ends. Germline CDR1 and CDR2: SQVTM and ANQGSEA. The CDR3 loop spans 19 amino acids.

The V and J genes are TRBV1 and TRBJ2-7; the D call of TRBD2 is as the table states it, not checked on the DNA. TRBV1 is assigned pseudogene status. The CDR3 has 16 amino acids. CDR3 sequence: CTSSRGLAGGPLEQYF. The CDR3 DNA follows: TGCACCAGCAGCCGTGGACTAGCGGGAGGGCCTTTAGAGCAGTACTTC.

This clonotype was seen more than once but under ten times. The rearrangement links TRBV6-2 or TRBV6-3 to TRBJ2-6; unclear D gene. This CDR3 is 17 amino acids long. Trimming cost V 2 bases and J 0 bases, with 11 bases left between them. Per germline, CDR1 MNHEY and CDR2 SVGEGT. The CDR3 spells CASSYPRSSSGANVLTF. The CDR3 nucleotides are TGTGCCAGCAGTTACCCAAGGTCCAGCTCTGGGGCCAACGTCCTGACTTTC.

Details on this clonotype: No conserved phenylalanine or tryptophan is present at the end of the CDR3, so a read error is the likely explanation. This chain links TRBV5-1 with TRBJ2-7; 14 bases align to TRBD2. Germline assignment: CDR1 SGHRS and CDR2 YFSETQ. J gave up 0 bases and V 0 bases, and 5 bases lay outside the gene matches. The CDR3 length is 18 residues. For the CDR3, the DNA is TGCGCCAGCAGCTTGGTGGGGACTAGCGGGGGTAGCTCCTACGAGCAGTACTCC. This sequence encodes CASSLVGTSGGSSYEQYS.

The V gene is TRBV6-5, the J gene TRBJ2-5; D is undetermined. Germline V gene data show CDR1 as MNHEY and CDR2 as SVGAGI. CDR3 length: 15 amino acids. Trimming took 6 bases from V and 2 from J, leaving 16 bases between them. CDR3 protein: CASSRPSVEQETQYF. In DNA, the CDR3 is TGTGCCAGCAGCCGACCATCGGTTGAACAAGAGACCCAGTACTTC.

This clonotype was found many times. The gene calls are TRBV7-6 and TRBJ2-6; D unclear. The CDR3 runs to 14 residues. Germline V gene data show CDR1 as SGHVS and CDR2 as FNYEAQ. V shed 7 bases and J shed 0 bases, with 7 bases lying between them. Here the CDR3 DNA reads TGTGCCAGCACCAAGGGCTCTGGGGCCAACGTCCTGACTTTC. Protein: CASTKGSGANVLTF.

This clonotype was seen ten or more times. This chain uses TRBV9 with TRBJ1-1, with a possible D match to TRBD1 (5 bases). V was shortened by 0 bases and J by 4 bases, with 16 bases between the two germline ends. The CDR3 is made up of 16 amino acids. Germline V gives CDR1 SGDLS, CDR2 YYNGEE. The CDR3 region is CASSVGTSSGSTEAFF. The CDR3 nucleotides are TGTGCCAGCAGCGTAGGGACCTCCTCAGGGAGCACTGAAGCTTTCTTT.

This clonotype was seen a few times. V and J are TRBV21-1 and TRBJ1-6; the table calls TRBD1, which could not be checked here. TRBV21-1 is deemed a pseudogene. CDR3 length: 15 amino acids. The CDR3 DNA sequence: TGTGCCAGCAGCAAAAGGCGGGGGCCTAATTCACCCCTCCACTTT. Translation gives CASSKRRGPNSPLHF.

The CDR3 loop is CSAKRWGEGPYEQYF. The CDR3 DNA follows: TGCAGTGCTAAGAGATGGGGGGAGGGCCCCTACGAGCAGTACTTC. The chain carries TRBV20-1 and TRBJ2-7; 7 nucleotides align to TRBD2. Germline values: CDR1 DFQATT, CDR2 SNEGSKA (reference sequence). The junction had 11 bases not matched to a gene; V was cut back by 4 bases and J by 2 bases. The CDR3 totals 15 residues.

With respect to this clonotype: A read error may be the cause here, since a much bigger clone is one base away. The chain employs TRBV4-1 and TRBJ2-1; TRBD2 agrees at 10 bases. The V gene's germline CDR1 is MGHRA and CDR2 YSYEKL. This CDR3 spans 15 amino acids. The V gene end was trimmed by 11 bases and the J gene end by 8 bases; junction bases not matched to a gene: 15. The CDR3 protein is CAGTYEAGGRDEQFF. The CDR3 coding sequence is TGCGCCGGCACCTACGAAGCGGGGGGGCGAGATGAGCAGTTCTTC.

This clonotype was observed a few times. The genes are TRBV7-9 and TRBJ2-5; 8 bases fit TRBD1. Per the germline V gene, CDR1 is SEHNR and CDR2 is FQNEAQ (reference sequence). V lost 5 bases to trimming and J lost 5 bases; unmatched junction nucleotides: 4. The CDR3 loop spans 13 amino acids. The CDR3 loop reads CASSRTGFETQYF. CDR3 DNA sequence: TGTGCCAGCAGCCGGACAGGGTTTGAGACCCAGTACTTC.

By its share, this clonotype is medium-sized. The V gene is TRBV27, the J gene TRBJ2-3; tentative D call: TRBD2 (5 bases). Germline V CDR1 and CDR2: MNHEY, SMNVEV (reference sequence). Trimming pared 5 bases from V and 6 bases from J, leaving 12 bases between. The CDR3 length is 13 residues. The CDR3 spells CASSPDVADTQYF. CDR3 nucleotides: TGTGCCAGCAGTCCGGACGTAGCGGATACGCAGTATTTT.

A note on this clonotype: This may arise from a read error, as a much more abundant clone is one base away. The rearrangement uses TRBV7-9 and TRBJ1-2, with D unresolved. Germline-derived CDR1 and CDR2 are SEHNR and FQNEAQ (reference sequence). The CDR3 is made up of 15 amino acids. CDR3 region: CAGSSSRERAYGYTF. The CDR3 DNA follows: TGTGCCGGCAGCTCCTCACGGGAGAGGGCGTATGGCTACACCTTC. The full variable domain, completed using reference TRBV7-9 and TRBJ1-2, is DTGVSQNPRHKITKRGQNVTFRCDPISEHNRLYWYRQTLGQGPEFLTYFQNEAQLEKSRLLSDRFSAERPKGSFSTLEIQRTEQGDSAMYLCAGSSSRERAYGYTFGSGTRLTVV.

In this sample, this clonotype is medium-sized (0.01 to 0.1%). This chain uses TRBV20-1 with TRBJ2-1; D is uncertain. Trimming took off 5 bases at V and 7 bases at J, with 9 bases between the two ends. The CDR3 is 11 residues long. Germline-derived CDR1 and CDR2 are DFQATT and SNEGSKA (reference sequence). This chain's CDR3 is CSALEWNEQFF. As DNA, the CDR3 is TGCAGTGCTCTAGAGTGGAATGAGCAGTTCTTC.

This clonotype was counted ten times or more. This sequence joins TRBV2 and TRBJ2-5; D not resolved. The CDR3 consists of 10 residues. Germline-derived CDR1 and CDR2 are SNHLY and FYNNEI. V was trimmed by 8 bases and J by 3 bases, leaving 4 bases between them. The CDR3 DNA reads as TGTGCCAGCGGAGAAGAGACCCAGTACTTC. Amino acid sequence: CASGEETQYF. The entire variable domain, with the rest obtained from reference TRBV2 and TRBJ2-5, is as follows: EPEVTQTPSHQVTQMGQEVILRCVPISNHLYFYWYRQILGQKVEFLVSFYNNEISEKSEIFDDQFSVERPDGSNFTLKIRSTKLEDSAMYFCASGEETQYFGPGTRLLVL.

Turning to this clonotype: A much larger clone differs from this one at a single base, so this may be a read error. V is TRBV20-1 and J is TRBJ2-7; weak D call: TRBD1 (7 bases). From germline, CDR1 is DFQATT and CDR2 SNEGSKA (reference sequence). CDR3 length: 13 amino acids. Between the trimmed V and J ends, which lost 7 bases and 3 bases, there was a span of 16 bases. The CDR3 DNA is TGCAGTGGCGCGGGGACAGATCTCTACGAGCAGTACTTC. This sequence encodes CSGAGTDLYEQYF.

This clonotype appeared many times. V and J are TRBV27 and TRBJ2-7; no clear D. Trimming left V 5 bases short and J 0 bases short, with 5 bases between. CDR3 length: 12 residues. The V gene's germline CDR1 is MNHEY and CDR2 SMNVEV (reference sequence). In nucleotides, the CDR3 is TGTGCCAGCAGTCCTAGCTCCTACGAGCAGTACTTC. It codes for CASSPSSYEQYF.

The chain has TRBV20-1 and TRBJ2-1; TRBD1 matches 9 bases. J was trimmed by 4 bases and V by 1 base; bases with no gene match: 8. Germline CDR1 DFQATT, CDR2 SNEGSKA (reference sequence). The CDR3 is made up of 16 amino acids. This CDR3 reads CSARGRGQGFYNEQFF. DNA of the CDR3: TGCAGTGCTAGAGGGAGGGGACAGGGCTTTTACAATGAGCAGTTCTTC.

The rearrangement links TRBV6-1 to TRBJ1-1; D remains ambiguous. This CDR3 has 13 residues. CDR1 and CDR2 from the germline V gene are MNHNS and SASEGT. V lost 7 bases and J 1 base, leaving 10 bases between the germline ends. CDR3 in amino acids: CASKYSANTEAFF. CDR3 DNA sequence: TGTGCCAGCAAATACAGCGCGAACACTGAAGCTTTCTTT.

This clonotype was observed a few times. V gene TRBV12-3 or TRBV12-4 combines with J gene TRBJ2-2; 13 positions agree with TRBD2. CDR3 length: 17 amino acids. V dropped 5 bases and J dropped 7; count of bases not matched to a gene: 10. This chain's CDR3 is CASSETGTSGIDGELFF. The CDR3, as DNA: TGTGCCAGCAGTGAAACCGGGACTAGCGGGATTGACGGGGAGCTGTTTTTT.

This clonotype has a handful of counts. This sequence joins TRBV6-1 and TRBJ1-1; 9 nucleotides match TRBD1. Trimming removed 4 bases from V and 5 bases from J; junction bases left unmatched: 14. Germline V gene lookup returns CDR1 MNHNS and CDR2 SASEGT. The CDR3 runs to 17 residues. CDR3 nucleotide sequence: TGTGCCAGCAGTGTGGAAGGACAGGGGTTTGAAGATACTGAAGCTTTCTTT. Protein product: CASSVEGQGFEDTEAFF.

The chain recombines TRBV20-1 with TRBJ2-1; D unclear. Trimming shortened V by 2 bases and J by 2 bases, and 7 bases separated the two germline ends. CDR1 and CDR2 from the germline V gene are DFQATT and SNEGSKA (reference sequence). The CDR3 runs 13 residues. CDR3 in DNA: TGCAGTGCTAGAAGGCCTACCTACAATGAGCAGTTCTTC. Amino acid sequence: CSARRPTYNEQFF.

The chain employs TRBV12-3 or TRBV12-4 and TRBJ2-5; D assignment may be TRBD1 or TRBD2 (5 bases each). With 5 bases removed from V and 7 bases from J, the gap between germline ends came to 17 bases. This CDR3 has 14 residues. CDR3 loop: CASSPRDREATQYF. In nucleotides, the CDR3 is TGTGCCAGCAGTCCACGGGACCGAGAGGCGACCCAGTACTTC.

The chain has TRBV28 and TRBJ1-5; D is possibly TRBD1 (5 bases). In germline, CDR1 is MDHEN, CDR2 SYDVKM. The CDR3 has 17 residues. V lost 5 bases to trimming and J lost 2 bases, with 19 bases between them. The CDR3 bases are TGTGCCAGCAGTGGAAGGGGAGTTCAAAATGGCAATCAGCCCCAGCATTTT. Translated, it gives CASSGRGVQNGNQPQHF. Full variable domain (outside the CDR3, taken from reference TRBV28 and TRBJ1-5): DVKVTQSSRYLVKRTGEKVFLECVQDMDHENMFWYRQDPGLGLRLIYFSYDVKMKEKGDIPEGYSVSREKKERFSLILESASTNQTSMYLCASSGRGVQNGNQPQHFGDGTRLSIL.

This clonotype came up a few times. This chain connects TRBV11-2 to TRBJ2-1, with 7 nucleotides matching TRBD2. Germline V gene lookup returns CDR1 SGHAT and CDR2 FQNNGV. The CDR3 is 17 residues long. With V trimmed by 4 bases and J by 2 bases, 11 bases remained unmatched. DNA for the CDR3: TGTGCCAGCAGCTCCCCTTTAGCGGGTCGTACCTACAATGAGCAGTTCTTC. Protein sequence: CASSSPLAGRTYNEQFF.

The rearrangement uses TRBV15 and TRBJ1-5; tentatively, D is TRBD1 (6 bases). The CDR3 consists of 15 residues. The V end was cut by 3 bases, the J end by 6 bases, with 15 bases between. The V gene's germline CDR1 is LNHNV and CDR2 YYDKDF (reference sequence). CDR3 coding DNA: TGTGCCACCAGCAGTAGTAGGGGGGTGGGTCAGCCCCAGCATTTT. Protein sequence: CATSSSRGVGQPQHF.

The chain uses TRBV15 and TRBJ1-1; no definite D call. Trimming stripped 1 base from V and 0 bases from J, with 6 bases between. CDR1 and CDR2 (germline): LNHNV, YYDKDF (reference sequence). This CDR3 region has 14 residues. The chain's CDR3 is CATSRGAVNTEAFF. For the CDR3, the DNA is TGTGCCACCAGCAGAGGTGCGGTGAACACTGAAGCTTTCTTT.

V is TRBV5-4 and J is TRBJ2-5, with 8 bases matching TRBD2. Germline-derived CDR1 and CDR2 are SGHNT and YYREEE (reference sequence). The CDR3 length is 16 residues. V dropped 2 bases and J dropped 2; count of bases not matched to a gene: 8. CDR3 in DNA: TGTGCCAGCAGCTTAGCCAGCGGGAGTGGGCAAGAGACCCAGTACTTC. The encoded protein is CASSLASGSGQETQYF.